Sequencing of this T cell receptor beta chain was carried out in a study of cytomegalovirus exposure and HLA in healthy donors. This PCR relied on a set of 60 Vbeta primers and 13 Jbeta primers. Clones were sequenced by immunoSEQ multiplex PCR, and TCRdb holds only the in-frame ones, with some missing. Counted here are over 150,000 clones, approximately 80% occurring once; the ten biggest clones make up approximately 3.7%. V lost 4 bases, J lost 12 bases, and 16 bases lay in between. Germline CDR1 and CDR2: SGHTA and FQGNSA. The CDR3 is made up of 13 amino acids. The chain couples TRBV7-2 to TRBJ2-1; a weak D match, TRBD2 (5 bases). The specimen sequenced was PBMCs. The origin of this receptor is a man younger than 40 in good health and CMV-seropositive. CDR3 sequence reads: CASSSSRGTGQFF. The CDR3 DNA reads as TGTGCCAGCAGCTCCTCCCGGGGTACTGGGCAGTTCTTC. The full variable domain, completed using reference TRBV7-2 and TRBJ2-1, is GAGVSQSPSNKVTEKGKDVELRCDPISGHTALYWYRQSLGQGLEFLIYFQGNSAPDKSGLPSDRFSAERTGGSVSTLTIQRTQQEDSAVYLCASSSSRGTGQFFGPGTRLTVL.